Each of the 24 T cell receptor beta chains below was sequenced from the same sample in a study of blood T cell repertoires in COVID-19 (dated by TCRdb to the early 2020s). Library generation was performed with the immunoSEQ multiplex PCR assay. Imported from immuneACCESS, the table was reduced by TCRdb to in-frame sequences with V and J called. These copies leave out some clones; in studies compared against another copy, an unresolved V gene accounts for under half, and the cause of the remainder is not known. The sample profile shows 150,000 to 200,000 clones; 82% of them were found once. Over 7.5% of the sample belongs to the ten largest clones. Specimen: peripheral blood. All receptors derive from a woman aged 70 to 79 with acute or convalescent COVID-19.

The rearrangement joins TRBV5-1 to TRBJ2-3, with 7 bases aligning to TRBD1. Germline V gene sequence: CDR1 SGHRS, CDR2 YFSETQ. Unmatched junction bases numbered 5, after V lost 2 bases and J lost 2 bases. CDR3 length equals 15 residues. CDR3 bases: TGCGCCAGCAGCTTAGGACAGGTTAACACAGATACGCAGTATTTT. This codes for CASSLGQVNTDTQYF.

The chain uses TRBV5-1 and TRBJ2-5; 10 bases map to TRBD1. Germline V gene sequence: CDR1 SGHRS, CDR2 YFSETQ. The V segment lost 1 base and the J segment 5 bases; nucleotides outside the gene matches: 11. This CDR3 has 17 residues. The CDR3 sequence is CASSLIPGTGASETQYF. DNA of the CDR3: TGCGCCAGCAGCTTGATACCCGGGACAGGGGCGTCGGAGACCCAGTACTTC.

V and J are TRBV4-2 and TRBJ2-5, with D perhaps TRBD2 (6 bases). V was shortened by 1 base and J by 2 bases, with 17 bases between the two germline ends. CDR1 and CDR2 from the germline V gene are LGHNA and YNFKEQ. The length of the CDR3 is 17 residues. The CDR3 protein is CASSQGTAGSIQETQYF. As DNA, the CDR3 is TGTGCCAGCAGCCAAGGGACCGCGGGGTCTATACAAGAGACCCAGTACTTC.

The CDR3 loop reads CASSEAGANEKLFF. DNA for the CDR3: TGTGCCAGCAGTGAAGCAGGGGCTAATGAAAAACTGTTTTTT. J is TRBJ1-4 and V is TRBV2, with D perhaps TRBD1 (5 bases). The CDR3 is made up of 14 amino acids. Germline values: CDR1 SNHLY, CDR2 FYNNEI. V lost 0 bases and J 3 bases, leaving 5 bases between the germline ends.

CDR3 sequence: CASSLGQSNQPQHF. CDR3 DNA sequence: TGTGCCAGCTCACTCGGACAGAGCAATCAGCCCCAGCATTTT. This chain connects TRBV18 to TRBJ1-5; tentatively, D is TRBD1 (6 bases). The ends were cut back, 4 bases at V and 1 base at J, with 8 bases in the middle. CDR3 size: 14 residues. CDR1 KGHSH and CDR2 LQKENI come from the germline V gene.

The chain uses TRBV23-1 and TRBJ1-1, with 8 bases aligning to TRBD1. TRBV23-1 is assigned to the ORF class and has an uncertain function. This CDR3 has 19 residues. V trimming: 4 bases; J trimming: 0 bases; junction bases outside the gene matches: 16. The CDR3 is CASSLRTGFPFDMNTEAFF. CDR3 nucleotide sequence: TGCGCCAGCAGTCTAAGGACAGGGTTTCCCTTTGACATGAACACTGAAGCTTTCTTT.

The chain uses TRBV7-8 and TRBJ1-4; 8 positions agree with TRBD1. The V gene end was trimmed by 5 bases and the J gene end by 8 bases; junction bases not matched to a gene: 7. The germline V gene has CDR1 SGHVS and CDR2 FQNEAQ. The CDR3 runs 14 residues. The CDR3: CASSRDRGGEKLFF. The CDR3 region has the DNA TGTGCCAGCAGCCGTGACAGGGGCGGCGAAAAACTGTTTTTT.

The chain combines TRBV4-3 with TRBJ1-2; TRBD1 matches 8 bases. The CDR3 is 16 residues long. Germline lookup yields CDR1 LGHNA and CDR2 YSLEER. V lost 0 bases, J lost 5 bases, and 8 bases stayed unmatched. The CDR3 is CASSQDPTGDGYGYTF. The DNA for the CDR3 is TGCGCCAGCAGCCAAGACCCGACAGGGGATGGATATGGCTACACCTTC.

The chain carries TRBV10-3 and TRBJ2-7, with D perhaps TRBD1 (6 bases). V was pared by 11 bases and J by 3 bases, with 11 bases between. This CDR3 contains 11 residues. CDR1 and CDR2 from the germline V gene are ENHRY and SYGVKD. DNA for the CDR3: TGTGCCGTCCGGGACAACTACGAGCAGTACTTC. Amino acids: CAVRDNYEQYF.

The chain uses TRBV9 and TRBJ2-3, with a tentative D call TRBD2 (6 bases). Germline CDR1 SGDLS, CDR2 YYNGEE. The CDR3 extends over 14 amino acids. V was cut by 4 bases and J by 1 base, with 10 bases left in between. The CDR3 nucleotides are TGTGCCAGCAGCCCACTAGCCCGCACAGATACGCAGTATTTT. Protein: CASSPLARTDTQYF.

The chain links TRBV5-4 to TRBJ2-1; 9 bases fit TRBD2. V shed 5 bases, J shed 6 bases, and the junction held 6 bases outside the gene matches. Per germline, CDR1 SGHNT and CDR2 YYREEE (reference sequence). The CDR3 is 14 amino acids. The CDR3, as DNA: TGTGCCAGCAGGATGGAACTAGCGGGCAATGAGCAGTTCTTC. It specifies CASRMELAGNEQFF. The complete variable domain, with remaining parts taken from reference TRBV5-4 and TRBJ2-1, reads ETGVTQSPTHLIKTRGQQVTLRCSSQSGHNTVSWYQQALGQGPQFIFQYYREEENGRGNFPPRFSGLQFPNYSSELNVNALELDDSALYLCASRMELAGNEQFFGPGTRLTVL.

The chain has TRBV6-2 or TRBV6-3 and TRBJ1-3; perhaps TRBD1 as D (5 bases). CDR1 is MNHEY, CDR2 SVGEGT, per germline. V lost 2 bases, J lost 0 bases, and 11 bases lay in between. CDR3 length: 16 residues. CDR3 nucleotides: TGTGCCAGCAGTTACGACGGGACTGGCTCTGGAAACACCATATATTTT. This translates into CASSYDGTGSGNTIYF.

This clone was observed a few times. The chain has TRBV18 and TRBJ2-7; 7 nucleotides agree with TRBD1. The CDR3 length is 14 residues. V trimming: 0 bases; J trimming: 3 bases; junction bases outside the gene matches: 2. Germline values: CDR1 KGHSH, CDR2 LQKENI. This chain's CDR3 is CASSPPPGGYEQYF. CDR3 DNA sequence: TGTGCCAGCTCACCACCGCCAGGGGGCTACGAGCAGTACTTC. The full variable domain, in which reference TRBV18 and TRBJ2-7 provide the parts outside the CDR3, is NAGVMQNPRHLVRRRGQEARLRCSPMKGHSHVYWYRQLPEEGLKFMVYLQKENIIDESGMPKERFSAEFPKEGPSILRIQQVVRGDSAAYFCASSPPPGGYEQYFGPGTRLTVT.

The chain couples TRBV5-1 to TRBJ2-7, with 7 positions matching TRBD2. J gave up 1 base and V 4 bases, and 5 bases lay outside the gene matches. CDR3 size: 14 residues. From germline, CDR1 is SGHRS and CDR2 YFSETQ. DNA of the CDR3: TGCGCCAGCAGCGCCGGACTAGGTTCCTACGAGCAGTACTTC. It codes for CASSAGLGSYEQYF. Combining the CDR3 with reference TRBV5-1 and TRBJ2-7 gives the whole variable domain KAGVTQTPRYLIKTRGQQVTLSCSPISGHRSVSWYQQTPGQGLQFLFEYFSETQRNKGNFPGRFSGRQFSNSRSEMNVSTLELGDSALYLCASSAGLGSYEQYFGPGTRLTVT.

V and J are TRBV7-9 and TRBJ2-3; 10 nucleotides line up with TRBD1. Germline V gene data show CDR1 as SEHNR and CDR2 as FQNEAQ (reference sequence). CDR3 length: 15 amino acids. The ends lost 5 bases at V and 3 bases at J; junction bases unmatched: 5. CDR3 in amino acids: CASSNWDRGTDTQYF. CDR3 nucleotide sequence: TGTGCCAGCAGCAACTGGGACAGGGGAACAGATACGCAGTATTTT.

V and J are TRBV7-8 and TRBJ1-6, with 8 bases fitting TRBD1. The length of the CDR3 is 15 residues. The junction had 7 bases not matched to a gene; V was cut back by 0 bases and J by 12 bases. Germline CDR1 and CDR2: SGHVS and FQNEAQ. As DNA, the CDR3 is TGTGCCAGCAGCTTAGCGGGGACAGGATTTGAACCCCTCCACTTT. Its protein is CASSLAGTGFEPLHF.

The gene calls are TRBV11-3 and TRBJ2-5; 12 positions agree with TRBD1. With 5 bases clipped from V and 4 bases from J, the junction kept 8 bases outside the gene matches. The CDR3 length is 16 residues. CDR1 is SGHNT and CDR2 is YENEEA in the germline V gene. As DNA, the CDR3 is TGTGCCAGCAGCCCCACGGGGACAGGGGGCCTAGAGACCCAGTACTTC. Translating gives CASSPTGTGGLETQYF.

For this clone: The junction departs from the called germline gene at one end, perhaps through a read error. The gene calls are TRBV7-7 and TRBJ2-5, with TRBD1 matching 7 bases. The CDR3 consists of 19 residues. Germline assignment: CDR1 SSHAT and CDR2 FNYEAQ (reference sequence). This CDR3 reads CASSPRPSNNRGIAETQYF. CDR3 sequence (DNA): TGTGCTAGCAGCCCACGACCATCCAATAACAGGGGAATTGCAGAGACCCAGTACTTC.

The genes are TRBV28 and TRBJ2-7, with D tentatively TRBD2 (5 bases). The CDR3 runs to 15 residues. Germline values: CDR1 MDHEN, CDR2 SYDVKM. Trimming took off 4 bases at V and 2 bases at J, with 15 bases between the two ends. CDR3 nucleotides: TGTGCCAGCAGTTACCGCGGAGGAGTTGCCTACGAGCAGTACTTC. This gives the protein CASSYRGGVAYEQYF.

This CDR3 reads CASSPARSLSYEQYF. In DNA form, the CDR3 reads TGTGCCAGCAGCCCAGCGAGGTCACTGAGCTACGAGCAGTACTTC. The chain joins TRBV7-2 to TRBJ2-7, with D unresolved. Germline V gene sequence: CDR1 SGHTA, CDR2 FQGNSA. The CDR3 is 15 amino acids. V was trimmed by 5 bases and J by 3 bases, leaving 17 bases between them.

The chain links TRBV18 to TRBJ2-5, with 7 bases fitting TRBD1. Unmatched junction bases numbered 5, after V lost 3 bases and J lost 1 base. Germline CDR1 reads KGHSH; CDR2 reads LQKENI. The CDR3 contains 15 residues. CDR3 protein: CASSPDRSLQETQYF. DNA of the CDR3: TGTGCCAGCTCACCGGACAGGTCCCTCCAAGAGACCCAGTACTTC.

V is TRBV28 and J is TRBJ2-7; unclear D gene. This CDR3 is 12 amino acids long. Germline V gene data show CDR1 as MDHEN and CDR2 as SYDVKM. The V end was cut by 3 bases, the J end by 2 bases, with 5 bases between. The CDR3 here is CASSFSAYEQYF. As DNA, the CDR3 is TGTGCCAGCAGTTTCAGTGCCTACGAGCAGTACTTC.

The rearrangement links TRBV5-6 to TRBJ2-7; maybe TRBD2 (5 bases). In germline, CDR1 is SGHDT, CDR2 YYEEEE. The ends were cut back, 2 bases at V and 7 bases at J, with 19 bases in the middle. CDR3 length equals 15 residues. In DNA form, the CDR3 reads TGTGCCAGCAGCTTTTTCGGGGTGCCCGTTAGGGAGCAGTACTTC. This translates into CASSFFGVPVREQYF. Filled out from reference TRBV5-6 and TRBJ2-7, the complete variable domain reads DAGVTQSPTHLIKTRGQQVTLRCSPKSGHDTVSWYQQALGQGPQFIFQYYEEEERQRGNFPDRFSGHQFPNYSSELNVNALLLGDSALYLCASSFFGVPVREQYFGPGTRLTVT.

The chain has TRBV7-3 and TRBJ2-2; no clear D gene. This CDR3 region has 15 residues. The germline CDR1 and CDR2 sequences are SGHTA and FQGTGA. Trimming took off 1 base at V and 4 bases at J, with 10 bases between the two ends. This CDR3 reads CASSLSVGGTGELFF. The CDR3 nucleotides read TGTGCCAGCAGCTTAAGTGTAGGCGGCACCGGGGAGCTGTTTTTT. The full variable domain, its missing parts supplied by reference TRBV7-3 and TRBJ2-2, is GAGVSQTPSNKVTEKGKYVELRCDPISGHTALYWYRQSLGQGPEFLIYFQGTGAADDSGLPNDRFFAVRPEGSVSTLKIQRTERGDSAVYLCASSLSVGGTGELFFGEGSRLTVL.